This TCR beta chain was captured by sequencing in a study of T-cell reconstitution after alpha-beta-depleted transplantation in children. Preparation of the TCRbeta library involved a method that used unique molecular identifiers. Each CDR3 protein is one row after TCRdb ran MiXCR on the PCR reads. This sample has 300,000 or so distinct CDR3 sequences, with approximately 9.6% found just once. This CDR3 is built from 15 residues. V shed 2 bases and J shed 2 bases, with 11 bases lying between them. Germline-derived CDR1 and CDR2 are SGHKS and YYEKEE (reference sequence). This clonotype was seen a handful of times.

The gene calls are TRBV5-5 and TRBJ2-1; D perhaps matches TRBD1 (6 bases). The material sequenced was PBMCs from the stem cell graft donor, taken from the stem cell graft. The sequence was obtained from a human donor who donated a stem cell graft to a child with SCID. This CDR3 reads CASSFRPGAYNEQFF. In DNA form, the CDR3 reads TGTGCCAGCAGCTTTCGGCCAGGGGCCTACAATGAGCAGTTCTTC.